This T cell receptor beta chain came from a study of blood T cell dynamics during melanoma immunotherapy. Findings and limits, study-wide: PBMC repertoires of eventual disease-control patients split at W3 into clonality or diversity gains.

Time point specified: week 3, after first cycle of checkpoint inhibitor. Sampling occurred pretreatment (T0) and at week 3 (W3), after cycle one of checkpoint blockade. At 12 weeks after first infusion, RECIST 1.1 defined response for most patients. This CDR3 has 14 residues. Looked up from germline, CDR1 is SGHTA and CDR2 is FQGTGA. V trimming: 6 bases; J trimming: 5 bases; junction bases outside the gene matches: 5. A note on this clone: Its antigen remains unknown.

Measured with immunoSEQ multiplex PCR; TCRdb has only the in-frame clones, and not every one. Here the sample spans roughly 15,000 clones, more than 80% being singletons. The V and J genes are TRBV7-3 and TRBJ2-7, with 12 bases aligning to TRBD2. Sequencing was performed on blood, taken from a patient treated with checkpoint blockade. The clonotype originates from a human donor with melanoma. The DNA of the CDR3 is TGTGCCAGCAGGCAGACTAGCGGGAGTAACGAGCAGTACTTC. Translated: CASRQTSGSNEQYF.